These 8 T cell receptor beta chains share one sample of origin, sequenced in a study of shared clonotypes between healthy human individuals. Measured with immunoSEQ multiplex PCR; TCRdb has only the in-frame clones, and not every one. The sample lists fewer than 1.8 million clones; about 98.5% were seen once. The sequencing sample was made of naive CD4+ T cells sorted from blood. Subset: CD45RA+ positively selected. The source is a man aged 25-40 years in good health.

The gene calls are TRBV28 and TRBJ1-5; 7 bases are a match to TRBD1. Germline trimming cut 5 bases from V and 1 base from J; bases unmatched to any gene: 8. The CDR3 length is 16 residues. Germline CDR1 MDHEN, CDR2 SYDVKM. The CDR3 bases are TGTGCCAGCAGTGCACAACAGGGGATGAGCAATCAGCCCCAGCATTTT. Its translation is CASSAQQGMSNQPQHF.

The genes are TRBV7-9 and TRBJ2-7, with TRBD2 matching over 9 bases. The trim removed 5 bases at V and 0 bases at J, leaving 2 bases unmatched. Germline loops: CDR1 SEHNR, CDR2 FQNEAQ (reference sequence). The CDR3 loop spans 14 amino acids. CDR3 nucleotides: TGTGCCAGCAGCCCAGCGGGGGGCTCCTACGAGCAGTACTTC. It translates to CASSPAGGSYEQYF.

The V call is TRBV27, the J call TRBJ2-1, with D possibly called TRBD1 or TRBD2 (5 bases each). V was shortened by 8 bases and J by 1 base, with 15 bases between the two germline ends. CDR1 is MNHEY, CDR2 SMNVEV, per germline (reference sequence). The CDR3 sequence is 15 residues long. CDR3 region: CASSPHWGSYNEQFF. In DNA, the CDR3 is TGTGCCAGCTCCCCCCATTGGGGGTCCTACAATGAGCAGTTCTTC.

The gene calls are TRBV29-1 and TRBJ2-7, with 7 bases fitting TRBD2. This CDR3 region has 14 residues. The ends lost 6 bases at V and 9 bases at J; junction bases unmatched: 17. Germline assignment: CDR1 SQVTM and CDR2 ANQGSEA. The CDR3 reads CSVPTGLSKHGQYF. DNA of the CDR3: TGCAGCGTCCCCACGGGACTATCGAAACATGGGCAGTACTTC.

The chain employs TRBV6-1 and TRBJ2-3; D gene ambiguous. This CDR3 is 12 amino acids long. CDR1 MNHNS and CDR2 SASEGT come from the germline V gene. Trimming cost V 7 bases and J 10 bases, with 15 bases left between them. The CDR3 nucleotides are TGTGCCAGCACCAAAATCCTCGGGTCGCAGTATTTT. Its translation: CASTKILGSQYF.

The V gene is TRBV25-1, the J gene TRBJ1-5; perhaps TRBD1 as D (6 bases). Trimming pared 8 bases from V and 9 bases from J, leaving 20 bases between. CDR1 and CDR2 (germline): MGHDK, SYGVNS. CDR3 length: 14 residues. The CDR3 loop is CASAPTGLQGPQHF. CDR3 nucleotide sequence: TGTGCCAGCGCCCCTACAGGGCTACAAGGGCCCCAGCATTTT.

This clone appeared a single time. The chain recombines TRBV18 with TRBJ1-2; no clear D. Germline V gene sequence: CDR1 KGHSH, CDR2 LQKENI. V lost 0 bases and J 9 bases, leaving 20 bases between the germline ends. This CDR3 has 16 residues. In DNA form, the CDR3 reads TGTGCCAGCTCACCACCATGGCAGGCGGGTCGTCTAAGCTACACCTTC. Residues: CASSPPWQAGRLSYTF. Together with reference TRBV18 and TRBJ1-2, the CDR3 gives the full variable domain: NAGVMQNPRHLVRRRGQEARLRCSPMKGHSHVYWYRQLPEEGLKFMVYLQKENIIDESGMPKERFSAEFPKEGPSILRIQQVVRGDSAAYFCASSPPWQAGRLSYTFGSGTRLTVV.

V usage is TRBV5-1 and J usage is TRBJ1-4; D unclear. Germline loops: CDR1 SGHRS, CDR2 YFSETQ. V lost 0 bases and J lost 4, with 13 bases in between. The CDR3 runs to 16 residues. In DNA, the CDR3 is TGCGCCAGCAGCTTGGGCGTCATACAGCTTAATGAAAAACTGTTTTTT. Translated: CASSLGVIQLNEKLFF. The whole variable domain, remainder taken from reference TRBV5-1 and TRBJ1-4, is KAGVTQTPRYLIKTRGQQVTLSCSPISGHRSVSWYQQTPGQGLQFLFEYFSETQRNKGNFPGRFSGRQFSNSRSEMNVSTLELGDSALYLCASSLGVIQLNEKLFFGSGTQLSVL.